The sequence of this T cell receptor (beta chain) was determined in a study of tissue T cells after allogeneic stem cell transplantation. Time point described: mouse harvest day 14 after allogeneic transplant. Each mouse received 10^7 T-cell-depleted marrow cells plus 10^6 splenic CD5+ T cells by tail vein. Mice had MHC-mismatched B6 into BALB/c GVHD, sampled day 7 or 14. Points from the study as a whole: Anatomically similar tissues had similar TCR repertoires within each patient. Motif-based clustering found tissue-specific repertoire signatures shared across patients, though few clones were shared.

CDR3 sequences, V/J genes, frequencies and template counts came from survey-depth TCRbeta sequencing. The data were produced by immunoSEQ multiplex PCR, yet TCRdb's version contains in-frame clones alone and is incomplete. The table records a few thousand clones, approximately 43% of them present only once. This clone occurred a few times. The antigen remains undetermined. Gene labels here are mouse ones. The specimen was gut tissue. The clonotype was recovered from a female BALB/c mouse given C57BL/6 T cells with graft-versus-host disease after an allogeneic hematopoietic cell transplant.

CDR3 DNA, as far as it was read: TGCTCCAGCAGTCAAGGTGCAGAAACGCTGTAT. Its translation: CSSSQGAETLY. The CDR3, in full, reads CSSSQGAETLYF. This chain uses TRBV23 with TRBJ2-3. The sequence runs out 1 residue before the end of the CDR3; the remainder is reconstructed from the germline J gene. CDR1 and CDR2 (germline): KGHTA, FQNQQP. This CDR3 has 12 residues.